Presented here are 24 T cell receptor beta chains from one specimen sequenced in a study of shared clonotypes between healthy human individuals. Repertoires were generated with immunoSEQ multiplex PCR, while TCRdb's copy carries only in-frame clones and drops some. The table shows more than 1 million clones, with more than 75% occurring only once. The sample was memory CD4+ T cells from PBMCs. Subset meaning: CD45RA-negative fraction. The receptor set was obtained from a man between 18 and 29 years old in good health. Some clones in this sample may be carry-over from other donors' samples.

This sequence joins TRBV5-1 and TRBJ1-1; the D is unclear. CDR1 and CDR2 from the germline V gene are SGHRS and YFSETQ. The germline V and J ends were trimmed by 2 bases and 7 bases, with 9 bases remaining between them. The CDR3 contains 12 residues. The CDR3 loop reads CASSFRGDEAFF. DNA for the CDR3: TGCGCCAGCAGCTTCCGTGGGGATGAAGCTTTCTTT.

The gene calls are TRBV7-2 and TRBJ2-7, with a tentative D call TRBD2 (6 bases). Germline V lookup: CDR1 SGHTA, CDR2 FQGNSA. The CDR3 runs 16 residues. V was trimmed by 1 base and J by 0 bases, leaving 13 bases between them. For the CDR3, the DNA is TGTGCCAGCAGCTTAGTTGGGACGGGAGTCTCCTACGAGCAGTACTTC. As protein: CASSLVGTGVSYEQYF.

The table lists this clone with many counts. Other DNA sequences in this sample translate to the same CDR3. The chain links TRBV2 to TRBJ2-7; D assignment may be TRBD1 or TRBD2 (6 bases each). Germline V gives CDR1 SNHLY, CDR2 FYNNEI. Trimming shortened V by 1 base and J by 6 bases, and 10 bases separated the two germline ends. The CDR3 length is 13 residues. In DNA, the CDR3 is TGTGCCAGCAGTGAAGGGGGGGCTATCGAGCAGTACTTC. Its protein is CASSEGGAIEQYF.

The chain couples TRBV27 to TRBJ2-5, with D unresolved. The V gene's germline CDR1 is MNHEY and CDR2 SMNVEV (reference sequence). CDR3 length: 13 amino acids. V was shortened by 6 bases and J by 2 bases, with 10 bases between the two germline ends. The CDR3 coding sequence is TGTGCCAGCAGCCCCTCCCCACAAGAGACCCAGTACTTC. It translates to CASSPSPQETQYF.

The J gene is TRBJ1-2, the V gene TRBV28; D is uncertain. CDR1 is MDHEN and CDR2 is SYDVKM in the germline V gene. Trimming took off 6 bases at V and 3 bases at J, with 8 bases between the two ends. This CDR3 contains 12 residues. The CDR3 reads CASSAGDYGYTF. Here the CDR3 DNA reads TGTGCCAGCAGCGCGGGAGACTATGGCTACACCTTC.

The J gene is TRBJ1-5, the V gene TRBV5-6; D is uncertain. Looked up from germline, CDR1 is SGHDT and CDR2 is YYEEEE. The V and J ends lost 0 bases and 0 bases respectively, with 7 bases between them. CDR3 length: 15 residues. CDR3 in amino acids: CASSLGLDSNQPQHF. The CDR3 nucleotides are TGTGCCAGCAGCTTGGGGCTGGATAGCAATCAGCCCCAGCATTTT.

The rearrangement links TRBV7-2 to TRBJ1-2, with 7 bases identical to TRBD1. Germline V CDR1 and CDR2: SGHTA, FQGNSA. The CDR3 is made up of 19 amino acids. The V gene end was trimmed by 3 bases and the J gene end by 4 bases; junction bases not matched to a gene: 20. CDR3 amino acids: CASSFARTGDGSLGYGYTF. For the CDR3, the DNA is TGTGCCAGCAGCTTCGCCAGAACAGGGGACGGATCTCTTGGCTATGGCTACACCTTC.

The chain combines TRBV7-9 with TRBJ2-7, with a weak D call TRBD2 (5 bases). This CDR3 contains 14 residues. Germline-derived CDR1 and CDR2 are SEHNR and FQNEAQ (reference sequence). The germline V and J ends were trimmed by 6 bases and 2 bases, with 14 bases remaining between them. CDR3 in amino acids: CASSPTGSPYEQYF. The CDR3 nucleotides read TGTGCCAGCAGTCCCACGGGGAGTCCCTACGAGCAGTACTTC.

The chain links TRBV4-2 to TRBJ1-5, with 7 bases fitting TRBD1. Germline V gives CDR1 LGHNA, CDR2 YNFKEQ. CDR3 length equals 15 residues. The V gene end was trimmed by 3 bases and the J gene end by 2 bases; junction bases not matched to a gene: 4. The CDR3 DNA follows: TGTGCCAGCAGCCACCGGGACAGTCGCAATCAGCCCCAGCATTTT. Amino acids: CASSHRDSRNQPQHF.

The rearrangement joins TRBV7-3 to TRBJ1-1; D ambiguous. Germline values: CDR1 SGHTA, CDR2 FQGTGA. With 8 bases removed from V and 0 bases from J, the gap between germline ends came to 16 bases. The CDR3 consists of 15 residues. This chain's CDR3 is CASVAKSRLNTEAFF. CDR3 coding DNA: TGTGCCAGCGTCGCCAAATCCCGCCTGAACACTGAAGCTTTCTTT.

J is TRBJ2-1 and V is TRBV4-1; D might be TRBD2 (6 bases). Germline values: CDR1 MGHRA, CDR2 YSYEKL. There are 15 residues in the CDR3. The ends were cut back, 0 bases at V and 8 bases at J, with 14 bases in the middle. The CDR3: CASSQDRGSRDEQFF. CDR3 nucleotides: TGCGCCAGCAGCCAAGATCGGGGGAGTAGGGATGAGCAGTTCTTC.

The V and J genes are TRBV14 and TRBJ2-7; TRBD1 is a possible D gene (5 bases). There are 16 residues in the CDR3. Trimming removed 1 base at V and 0 bases at J, with 13 bases between. Looked up from germline, CDR1 is SGHDN and CDR2 is FVKESK. The CDR3 DNA is TGTGCCAGCAGCCAAGGTCCAGGGCAATTCTCCTACGAGCAGTACTTC. This translates into CASSQGPGQFSYEQYF.

This clone was seen more than once but under ten times. The chain has TRBV4-1 and TRBJ1-1; D is ambiguous. Trimming shortened V by 5 bases and J by 4 bases, and 17 bases separated the two germline ends. The CDR3 extends over 15 amino acids. Per the germline V gene, CDR1 is MGHRA and CDR2 is YSYEKL. DNA of the CDR3: TGCGCCAGCAGCTTCGACGCGTCAAGACTCACTGAAGCTTTCTTT. It translates to CASSFDASRLTEAFF.

This clone was seen only once. The DNA of the CDR3 is TGTGCCAGCAGCTTGTCTCTAGCGGGAGTCTTAGATGAGCAGTTCTTC. This sequence encodes CASSLSLAGVLDEQFF. The V and J genes are TRBV7-9 and TRBJ2-1; 10 positions match TRBD2. This CDR3 is built from 16 residues. Germline CDR1 is SEHNR and CDR2 is FQNEAQ (reference sequence). After removal of 3 bases from V and 8 bases from J, the junction contained 10 bases not matched to a gene.

J is TRBJ1-4 and V is TRBV27, with 10 bases aligning to TRBD1. The CDR3 length is 14 residues. V shed 5 bases, J shed 10 bases, and the junction held 7 bases outside the gene matches. CDR1 MNHEY and CDR2 SMNVEV come from the germline V gene (reference sequence). This CDR3 is CASSPGTGDVKLFF. The CDR3 DNA is TGTGCCAGCAGTCCAGGGACAGGGGATGTAAAACTGTTTTTT.

Note on this clone: The junction differs from germline at one of its ends, possibly a read error. The V and J genes are TRBV30 and TRBJ2-7; either TRBD1 or TRBD2 may fit D (5 bases each). Per the germline V gene, CDR1 is GTSNPN and CDR2 is SVGIG (reference sequence). The CDR3 consists of 12 residues. The CDR3 is CACSRQGRGKDF. The CDR3 nucleotides are TGTGCCTGTTCGCGGCAGGGCAGAGGGAAGGATTTC.

This chain uses TRBV28 with TRBJ1-2, with D tentatively TRBD1 (5 bases). The V end lost 2 bases, the J end lost 7 bases, and 14 bases lay between the germline ends. Germline CDR1 MDHEN, CDR2 SYDVKM. The CDR3 loop spans 14 amino acids. The CDR3 region has the DNA TGTGCCAGCAGTTTAGAGGCCAGAGGGGTTGGCTACACCTTC. This codes for CASSLEARGVGYTF.

The chain uses TRBV29-1 and TRBJ2-1; 8 bases match TRBD1. The CDR3 has 12 residues. In germline, CDR1 is SQVTM, CDR2 ANQGSEA. Germline trimming cut 7 bases from V and 6 bases from J; bases unmatched to any gene: 5. CDR3 DNA sequence: TGCAGCGATCGGACAGGGTTCAATGAGCAGTTCTTC. It is translated as CSDRTGFNEQFF.

The gene calls are TRBV10-3 and TRBJ2-5; TRBD2 aligns across 7 bases. The CDR3 runs to 20 residues. In germline, CDR1 is ENHRY, CDR2 SYGVKD. Trimming removed 3 bases from V and 1 base from J; junction bases left unmatched: 20. CDR3 loop: CAISDTIPGLADAIQETQYF. DNA for the CDR3: TGTGCCATCAGTGACACAATCCCAGGGCTAGCGGACGCCATCCAAGAGACCCAGTACTTC.

This clone was counted once. The chain carries TRBV5-1 and TRBJ2-1; TRBD2 agrees at 13 bases. Germline lookup yields CDR1 SGHRS and CDR2 YFSETQ. The CDR3 length is 15 residues. The ends lost 5 bases at V and 7 bases at J; junction bases unmatched: 6. For the CDR3, the DNA is TGCGCCAGCAGACCGCCGGGACTAGCGGGAAATGAGCAGTTCTTC. The encoded protein is CASRPPGLAGNEQFF.

This sequence joins TRBV6-5 and TRBJ1-2; 9 nucleotides agree with TRBD1. Germline CDR1 and CDR2: MNHEY and SVGAGI. The J segment lost 8 bases and the V segment lost 10 bases, leaving 11 bases of the junction unmatched. The CDR3 totals 13 residues. CDR3 region: CATRPGTGRGYTF. The CDR3 bases are TGTGCCACACGACCCGGGACAGGGCGAGGCTACACCTTC.

This clone was recorded at least ten times. V and J are TRBV5-6 and TRBJ1-2, with D uncertain. This CDR3 has 13 amino acids. V lost 6 bases and J lost 5, with 14 bases in between. Germline loops: CDR1 SGHDT, CDR2 YYEEEE. The DNA of the CDR3 is TGTGCCAGCACCCGGACCCTGCGGTATGGCTACACCTTC. It encodes CASTRTLRYGYTF.

V is TRBV6-5 and J is TRBJ2-3, with 9 bases matching TRBD1. The CDR3 runs 15 residues. The V gene end was trimmed by 5 bases and the J gene end by 4 bases; junction bases not matched to a gene: 7. Germline values: CDR1 MNHEY, CDR2 SVGAGI. CDR3 residues: CASSKDTGGSDTQYF. The CDR3 DNA reads TGTGCCAGCAGTAAAGACACAGGGGGCTCAGATACGCAGTATTTT.

The genes are TRBV29-1 and TRBJ2-7; TRBD1 aligns across 8 bases. The germline V gene encodes CDR1 SQVTM and CDR2 ANQGSEA. The CDR3 sequence is 14 residues long. J lost 2 bases, V lost 7 bases, and 10 bases had no gene match. The CDR3, as DNA: TGCAGCGGCGGACAGGGAACTAGAGCCTACGAGCAGTACTTC. It is translated as CSGGQGTRAYEQYF.